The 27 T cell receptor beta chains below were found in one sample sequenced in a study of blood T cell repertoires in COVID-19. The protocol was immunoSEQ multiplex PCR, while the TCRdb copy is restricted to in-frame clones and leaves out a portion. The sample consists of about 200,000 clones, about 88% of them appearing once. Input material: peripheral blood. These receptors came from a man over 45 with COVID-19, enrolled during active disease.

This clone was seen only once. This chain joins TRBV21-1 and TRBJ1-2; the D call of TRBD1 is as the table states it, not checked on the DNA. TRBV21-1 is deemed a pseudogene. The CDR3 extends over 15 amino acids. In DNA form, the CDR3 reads TGTGTCAGCTCTAGAGACAGGGTGTTTTGCTATGGCTACACCTTC. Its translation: CVSSRDRVFCYGYTF.

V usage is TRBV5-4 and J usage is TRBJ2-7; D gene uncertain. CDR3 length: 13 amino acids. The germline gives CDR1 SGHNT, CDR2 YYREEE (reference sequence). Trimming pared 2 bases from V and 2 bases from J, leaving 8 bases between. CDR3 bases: TGTGCCAGCAGCTTTAGCCGGGCCTACGAGCAGTACTTC. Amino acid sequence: CASSFSRAYEQYF.

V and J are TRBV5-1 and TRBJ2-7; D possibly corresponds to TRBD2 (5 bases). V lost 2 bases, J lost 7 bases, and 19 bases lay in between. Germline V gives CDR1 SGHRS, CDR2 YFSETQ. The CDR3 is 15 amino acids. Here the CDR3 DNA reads TGCGCCAGCAGCTTAGAGGGCGGGTTGGCAACAGAGCAGTACTTC. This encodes CASSLEGGLATEQYF.

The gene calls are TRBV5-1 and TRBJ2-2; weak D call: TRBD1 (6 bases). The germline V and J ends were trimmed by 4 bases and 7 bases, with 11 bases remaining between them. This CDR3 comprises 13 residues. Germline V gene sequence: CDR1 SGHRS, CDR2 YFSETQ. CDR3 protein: CASSTQGYGELFF. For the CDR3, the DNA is TGCGCCAGCAGCACACAGGGTTACGGGGAGCTGTTTTTT.

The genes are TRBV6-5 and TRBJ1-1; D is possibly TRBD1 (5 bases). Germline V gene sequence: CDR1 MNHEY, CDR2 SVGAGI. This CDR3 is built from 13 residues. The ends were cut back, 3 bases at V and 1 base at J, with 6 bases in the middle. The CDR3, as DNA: TGTGCCAGCAGTTATAGGGGGAACACTGAAGCTTTCTTT. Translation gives CASSYRGNTEAFF.

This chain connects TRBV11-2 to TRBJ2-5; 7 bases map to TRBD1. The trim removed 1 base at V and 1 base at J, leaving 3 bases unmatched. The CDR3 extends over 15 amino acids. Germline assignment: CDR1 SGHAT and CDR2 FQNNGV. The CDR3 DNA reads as TGTGCCAGCAGCTTAGGGGACAGAGCCCAAGAGACCCAGTACTTC. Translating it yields CASSLGDRAQETQYF.

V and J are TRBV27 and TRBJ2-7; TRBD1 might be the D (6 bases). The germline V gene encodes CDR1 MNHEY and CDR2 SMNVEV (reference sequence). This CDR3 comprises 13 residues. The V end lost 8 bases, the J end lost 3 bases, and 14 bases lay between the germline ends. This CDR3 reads CASGRDTIYEQYF. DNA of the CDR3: TGTGCCAGCGGCCGGGACACGATCTACGAGCAGTACTTC.

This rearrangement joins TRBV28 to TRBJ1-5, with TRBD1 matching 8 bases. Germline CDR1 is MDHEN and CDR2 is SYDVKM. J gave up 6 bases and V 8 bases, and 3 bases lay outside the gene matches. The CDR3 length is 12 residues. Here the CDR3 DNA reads TGTGCCAGCGGCAGGGGGCTTCAGCCCCAGCATTTT. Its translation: CASGRGLQPQHF. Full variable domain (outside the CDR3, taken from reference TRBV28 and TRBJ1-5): DVKVTQSSRYLVKRTGEKVFLECVQDMDHENMFWYRQDPGLGLRLIYFSYDVKMKEKGDIPEGYSVSREKKERFSLILESASTNQTSMYLCASGRGLQPQHFGDGTRLSIL.

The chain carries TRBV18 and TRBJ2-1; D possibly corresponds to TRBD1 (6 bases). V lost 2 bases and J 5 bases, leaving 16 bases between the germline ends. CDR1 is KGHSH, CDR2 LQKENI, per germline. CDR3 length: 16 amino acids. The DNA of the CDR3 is TGTGCCAGCTCACCAGTTATTGGGGGCCAGAACAATGAGCAGTTCTTC. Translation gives CASSPVIGGQNNEQFF.

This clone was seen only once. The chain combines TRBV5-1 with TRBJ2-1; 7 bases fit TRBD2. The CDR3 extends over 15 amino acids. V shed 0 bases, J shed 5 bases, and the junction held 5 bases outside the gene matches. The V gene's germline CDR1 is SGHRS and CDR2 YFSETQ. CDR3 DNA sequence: TGCGCCAGCAGCTTGGATGCGCTAGCGGACAATGAGCAGTTCTTC. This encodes CASSLDALADNEQFF.

The CDR3 is CASSEAGTSTAGNTIYF. The CDR3 nucleotides are TGTGCCAGCAGTGAAGCCGGGACATCAACTGCTGGAAACACCATATATTTT. This chain uses TRBV2 with TRBJ1-3, with TRBD1 as a possible D gene (6 bases). CDR3 length: 17 amino acids. V was pared by 0 bases and J by 2 bases, with 14 bases between. Germline V gives CDR1 SNHLY, CDR2 FYNNEI.

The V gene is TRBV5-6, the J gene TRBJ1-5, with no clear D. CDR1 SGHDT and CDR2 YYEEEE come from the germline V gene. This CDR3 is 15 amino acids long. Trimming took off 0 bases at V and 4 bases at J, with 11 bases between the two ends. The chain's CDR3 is CASSLAPGSNQPQHF. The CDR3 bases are TGTGCCAGCAGCTTGGCCCCGGGGTCTAATCAGCCCCAGCATTTT.

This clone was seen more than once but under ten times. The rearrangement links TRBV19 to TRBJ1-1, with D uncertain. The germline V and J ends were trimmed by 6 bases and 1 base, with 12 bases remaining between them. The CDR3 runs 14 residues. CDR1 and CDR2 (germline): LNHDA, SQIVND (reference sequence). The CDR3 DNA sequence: TGTGCCAGTAGGCGGGAGGGTTGGAACACTGAAGCTTTCTTT. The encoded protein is CASRREGWNTEAFF.

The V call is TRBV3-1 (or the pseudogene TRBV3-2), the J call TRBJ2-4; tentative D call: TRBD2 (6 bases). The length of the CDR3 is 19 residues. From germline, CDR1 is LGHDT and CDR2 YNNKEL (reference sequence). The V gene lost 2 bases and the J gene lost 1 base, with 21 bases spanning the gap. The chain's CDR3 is CASSQKLRSGDRAKNIQYF. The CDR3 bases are TGTGCCAGCAGCCAAAAGTTGCGGTCGGGGGATCGGGCCAAAAACATTCAGTACTTC.

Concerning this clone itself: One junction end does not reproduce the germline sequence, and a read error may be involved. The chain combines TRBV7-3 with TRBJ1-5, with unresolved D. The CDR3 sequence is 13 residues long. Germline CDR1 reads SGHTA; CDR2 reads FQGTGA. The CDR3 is CASSLTPGQPQHF. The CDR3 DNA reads TGTGCCAGCAGTTTAACACCCGGGCAGCCCCAGCATTTT.

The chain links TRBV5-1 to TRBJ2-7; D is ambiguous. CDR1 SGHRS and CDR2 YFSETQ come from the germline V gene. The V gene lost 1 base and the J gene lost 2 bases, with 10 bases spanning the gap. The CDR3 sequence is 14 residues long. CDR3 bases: TGCGCCAGCAGCTTGACAGAGAATGCCTACGAGCAGTACTTC. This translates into CASSLTENAYEQYF.

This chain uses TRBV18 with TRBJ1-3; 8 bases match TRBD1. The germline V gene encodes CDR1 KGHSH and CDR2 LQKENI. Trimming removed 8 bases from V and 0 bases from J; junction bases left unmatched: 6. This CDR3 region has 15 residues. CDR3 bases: TGTGCCAGCCCCGGACAGGGACTCTCTGGAAACACCATATATTTT. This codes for CASPGQGLSGNTIYF.

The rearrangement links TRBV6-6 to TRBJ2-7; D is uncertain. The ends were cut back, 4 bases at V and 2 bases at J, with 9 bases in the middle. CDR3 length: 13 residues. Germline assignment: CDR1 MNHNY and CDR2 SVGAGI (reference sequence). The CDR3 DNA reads TGTGCCAGCAGTTCCACCGGTGCCTACGAGCAGTACTTC. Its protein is CASSSTGAYEQYF.

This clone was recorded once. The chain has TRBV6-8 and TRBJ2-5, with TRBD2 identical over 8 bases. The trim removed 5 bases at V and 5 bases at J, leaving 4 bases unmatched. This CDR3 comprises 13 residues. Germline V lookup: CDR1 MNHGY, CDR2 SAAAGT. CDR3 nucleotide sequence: TGTGCCAGCAGTCGGGAGGGGGGGGAGACCCAGTACTTC. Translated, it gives CASSREGGETQYF.

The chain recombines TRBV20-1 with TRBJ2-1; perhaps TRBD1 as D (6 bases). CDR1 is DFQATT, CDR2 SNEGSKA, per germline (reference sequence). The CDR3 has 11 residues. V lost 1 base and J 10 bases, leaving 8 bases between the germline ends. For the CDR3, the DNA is TGCAGTGCTAGAGGGACAGCGGAGCAGTTCTTC. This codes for CSARGTAEQFF.

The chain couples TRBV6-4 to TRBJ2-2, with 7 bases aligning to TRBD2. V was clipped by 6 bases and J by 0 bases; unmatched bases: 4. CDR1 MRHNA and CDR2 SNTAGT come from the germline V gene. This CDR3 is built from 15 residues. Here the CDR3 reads CASRGGTTNTGELFF. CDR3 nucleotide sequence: TGTGCCAGCAGGGGGGGGACGACGAACACCGGGGAGCTGTTTTTT.

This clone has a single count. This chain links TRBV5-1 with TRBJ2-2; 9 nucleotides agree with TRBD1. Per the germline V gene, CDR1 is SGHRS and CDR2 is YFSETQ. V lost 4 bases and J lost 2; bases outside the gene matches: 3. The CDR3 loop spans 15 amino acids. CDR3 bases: TGCGCCAGCAGCACGGGACAGGGAAACACCGGGGAGCTGTTTTTT. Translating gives CASSTGQGNTGELFF.

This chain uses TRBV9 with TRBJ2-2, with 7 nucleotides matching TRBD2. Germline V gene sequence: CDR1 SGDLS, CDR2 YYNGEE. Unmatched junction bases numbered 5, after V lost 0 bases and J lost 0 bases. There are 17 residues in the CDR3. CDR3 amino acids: CASSVVGGSANTGELFF. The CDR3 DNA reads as TGTGCCAGCAGCGTAGTGGGAGGGTCCGCGAACACCGGGGAGCTGTTTTTT.

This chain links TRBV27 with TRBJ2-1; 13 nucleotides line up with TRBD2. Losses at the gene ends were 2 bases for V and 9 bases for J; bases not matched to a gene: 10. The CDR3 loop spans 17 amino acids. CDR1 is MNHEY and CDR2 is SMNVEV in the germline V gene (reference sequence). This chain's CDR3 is CASSLLLLAGGPGEQFF. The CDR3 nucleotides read TGTGCCAGCAGTTTACTCCTACTAGCGGGGGGGCCGGGTGAGCAGTTCTTC.

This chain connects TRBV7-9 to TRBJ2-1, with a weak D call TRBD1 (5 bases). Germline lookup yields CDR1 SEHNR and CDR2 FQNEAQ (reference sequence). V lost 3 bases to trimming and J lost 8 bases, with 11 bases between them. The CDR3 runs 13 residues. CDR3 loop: CASSFGQGHEQFF. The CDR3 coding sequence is TGTGCCAGCAGCTTTGGGCAGGGCCATGAGCAGTTCTTC.

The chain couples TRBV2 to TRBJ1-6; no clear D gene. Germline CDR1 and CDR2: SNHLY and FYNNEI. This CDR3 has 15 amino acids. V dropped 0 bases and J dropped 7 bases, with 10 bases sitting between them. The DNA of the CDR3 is TGTGCCAGCAGTGAAGCCGCGGATTCCAATTCACCCCTCCACTTT. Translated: CASSEAADSNSPLHF.

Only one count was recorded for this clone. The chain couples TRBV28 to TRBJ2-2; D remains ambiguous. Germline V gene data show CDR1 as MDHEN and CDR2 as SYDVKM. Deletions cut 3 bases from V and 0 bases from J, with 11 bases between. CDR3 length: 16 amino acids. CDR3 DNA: TGTGCCAGCAGTTTCGTCCAGGCCACGAACACCGGGGAGCTGTTTTTT. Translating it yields CASSFVQATNTGELFF.